These 13 T cell receptor beta chains were all obtained from the same sample, sequenced in a study of breast tumors, draining lymph nodes, adjacent tissues. Axillary draining lymph nodes of breast cancer patients supplied the node samples. TCRdb ran MiXCR on the multiplex PCR reads and lists one entry per CDR3 protein. The sample includes under 300,000 distinct CDR3 sequences, approximately 36% of them seen just once. The sequencing sample was made of axillary lymph node tissue. Source of these receptors: a female donor with breast cancer. Some clones in this sample may be carry-over from other donors' samples.

The rearrangement links TRBV2 to TRBJ2-5, with TRBD2 identical over 14 bases. The CDR3 length is 15 residues. V lost 6 bases and J lost 7; bases outside the gene matches: 7. The germline V gene has CDR1 SNHLY and CDR2 FYNNEI. The CDR3 nucleotides are TGTGCCAGCAGGACTAGCGGGGGGGAAGCCGGGACCCAGTACTTC. Translation: CASRTSGGEAGTQYF. The full variable domain, with the rest looked up from reference TRBV2 and TRBJ2-5, is EPEVTQTPSHQVTQMGQEVILRCVPISNHLYFYWYRQILGQKVEFLVSFYNNEISEKSEIFDDQFSVERPDGSNFTLKIRSTKLEDSAMYFCASRTSGGEAGTQYFGPGTRLLVL.

The chain employs TRBV7-9 and TRBJ2-3, with 9 bases aligning to TRBD1. CDR3 length: 16 amino acids. V shed 6 bases and J 5 bases; nucleotides not matched to a gene: 12. Germline assignment: CDR1 SEHNR and CDR2 FQNEAQ (reference sequence). The CDR3 loop reads CASRLWGQGRIDTQYF. The CDR3 DNA sequence: TGTGCCAGCAGACTATGGGGACAGGGAAGAATAGATACGCAGTATTTT.

The gene calls are TRBV11-1 and TRBJ2-1; TRBD1 matches at 8 bases. Germline CDR1 is SGHAT and CDR2 is FQDESV (reference sequence). J was trimmed by 4 bases and V by 0 bases; bases with no gene match: 2. CDR3 length: 15 amino acids. CDR3 coding DNA: TGTGCCAGCAGCTTAGCGCAGGGGGCGTACAATGAGCAGTTCTTC. It yields the protein CASSLAQGAYNEQFF.

Ten or more counts support this clonotype. V and J are TRBV7-9 and TRBJ1-2; D perhaps matches TRBD1 (5 bases). The germline V and J ends were trimmed by 0 bases and 2 bases, with 10 bases remaining between them. CDR1 is SEHNR, CDR2 FQNEAQ, per germline (reference sequence). The CDR3 extends over 15 amino acids. As DNA, the CDR3 is TGTGCCAGCAGCTTAGCGGGGCAGGCCAACTATGGCTACACCTTC. Translating it yields CASSLAGQANYGYTF.

This clonotype was seen ten or more times. This chain joins TRBV20-1 and TRBJ2-1; a weak D match, TRBD2 (6 bases). V gave up 3 bases and J gave up 8 bases, with 17 bases separating them. The CDR3 has 14 amino acids. The germline gives CDR1 DFQATT, CDR2 SNEGSKA (reference sequence). DNA for the CDR3: TGCAGTGCTAGTTGGCCCCGAGGGGACTATGAGCAGTTCTTC. As protein: CSASWPRGDYEQFF.

This chain joins TRBV7-2 and TRBJ2-7; 9 bases are a match to TRBD2. CDR3 size: 17 residues. Germline V gene data show CDR1 as SGHTA and CDR2 as FQGNSA. The CDR3 region has the DNA TGTGCTAGAGCTCCCGGGGAAGCGGGGGGCAGCTCCTACGAGCAGTACTTC. This codes for CARAPGEAGGSSYEQYF.

This clonotype was counted at least ten times. This chain connects TRBV6-5 to TRBJ1-5; D not certain. V lost 5 bases and J lost 4, with 15 bases in between. In germline, CDR1 is MNHEY, CDR2 SVGAGI. This CDR3 is built from 15 residues. CDR3 protein: CASSLSGLKNQPQHF. CDR3 coding DNA: TGTGCCAGCAGTCTCAGCGGACTGAAAAATCAGCCCCAGCATTTT.

Regarding this clonotype: At one of its ends the junction is not consistent with the germline gene, which may arise from a read error. The genes are TRBV7-9 and TRBJ2-1, with D perhaps matching TRBD1 or TRBD2 (5 bases each). The length of the CDR3 is 13 residues. Germline lookup yields CDR1 SEHNR and CDR2 FQNEAQ (reference sequence). The CDR3 is CASSPVGVEEQFF. The CDR3 nucleotides read TGCGCCAGCAGCCCCGTGGGGGTGGAGGAGCAGTTCTTC.

This clonotype has at least ten counts. The chain joins TRBV5-1 to TRBJ2-1; D is tentatively TRBD1 or TRBD2 (5 bases each). V lost 2 bases and J 1 base, leaving 10 bases between the germline ends. This CDR3 contains 15 residues. Germline V gives CDR1 SGHRS, CDR2 YFSETQ. This CDR3 reads CASSFEGISYNEQFF. CDR3 bases: TGCGCCAGCAGCTTTGAGGGGATTTCCTACAATGAGCAGTTCTTC.

This clonotype has only a few counts. The chain couples TRBV6-5 to TRBJ2-3, with a tentative D call TRBD1 (5 bases). Trimming removed 5 bases from V and 7 bases from J, with 10 bases in between. The CDR3 runs to 12 residues. CDR1 and CDR2 from the germline V gene are MNHEY and SVGAGI. The CDR3 DNA follows: TGTGCCAGCAGTCACGTGGACAATACGCAGTATTTT. Residues: CASSHVDNTQYF.

This clonotype was observed a few times. The V and J genes are TRBV5-1 and TRBJ2-5; no firm D call. Trimming took 1 base from V and 6 from J, leaving 10 bases between them. Germline V CDR1 and CDR2: SGHRS, YFSETQ. The length of the CDR3 is 13 residues. The CDR3 protein is CASSLYPLQTQYF. CDR3 DNA sequence: TGCGCCAGCAGCTTGTATCCGTTACAGACCCAGTACTTC.

V and J are TRBV15 and TRBJ1-3; D may be TRBD1 (5 bases). Trimming shortened V by 3 bases and J by 3 bases, and 15 bases separated the two germline ends. Germline CDR1 and CDR2: LNHNV and YYDKDF (reference sequence). The CDR3 extends over 16 amino acids. CDR3 DNA sequence: TGTGCCACCAGCAGCTTGCGGGCAGGGAATGGAAACACCATATATTTT. Translation gives CATSSLRAGNGNTIYF.

On this clonotype: A much larger clone lies one base from this, so it may be a read error. The chain couples TRBV5-5 to TRBJ1-2, with 7 positions matching TRBD1. CDR1 and CDR2 (germline): SGHKS, YYEKEE (reference sequence). V trimming: 0 bases; J trimming: 4 bases; junction bases outside the gene matches: 0. The CDR3 is made up of 13 amino acids. CDR3 residues: CASSLEGAYGYTF. The CDR3 bases are TGTGCCAGCAGCTTGGAGGGGGCCTATGGCTACACCTTC.